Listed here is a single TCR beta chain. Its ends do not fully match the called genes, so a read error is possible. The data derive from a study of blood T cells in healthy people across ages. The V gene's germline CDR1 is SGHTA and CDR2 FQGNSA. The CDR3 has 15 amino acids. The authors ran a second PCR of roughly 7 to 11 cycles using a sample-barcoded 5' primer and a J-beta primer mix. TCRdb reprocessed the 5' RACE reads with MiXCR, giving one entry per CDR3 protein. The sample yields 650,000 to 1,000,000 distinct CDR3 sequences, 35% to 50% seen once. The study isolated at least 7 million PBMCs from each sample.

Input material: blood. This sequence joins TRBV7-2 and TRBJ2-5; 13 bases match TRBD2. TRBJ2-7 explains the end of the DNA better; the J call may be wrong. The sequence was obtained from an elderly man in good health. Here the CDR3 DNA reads TGTGCCAGCACCTTACTAGCGGGAGGGTCCTACGAGCAGTACTTC. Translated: CASTLLAGGSYEQYF.